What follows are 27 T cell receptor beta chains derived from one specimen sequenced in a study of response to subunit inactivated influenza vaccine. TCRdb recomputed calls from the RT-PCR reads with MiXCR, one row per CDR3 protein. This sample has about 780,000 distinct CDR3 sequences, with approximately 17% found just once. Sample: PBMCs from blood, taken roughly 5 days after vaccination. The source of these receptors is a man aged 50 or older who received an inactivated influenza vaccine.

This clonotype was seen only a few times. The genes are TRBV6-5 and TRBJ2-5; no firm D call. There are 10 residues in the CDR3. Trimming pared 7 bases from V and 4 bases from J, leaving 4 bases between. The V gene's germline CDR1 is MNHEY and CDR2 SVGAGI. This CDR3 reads CASKGETQYF. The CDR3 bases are TGTGCCAGCAAGGGAGAGACCCAGTACTTC.

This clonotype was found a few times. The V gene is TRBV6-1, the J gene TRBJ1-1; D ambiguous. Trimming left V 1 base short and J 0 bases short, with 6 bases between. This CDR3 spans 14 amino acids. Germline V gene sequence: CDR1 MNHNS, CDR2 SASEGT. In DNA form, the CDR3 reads TGTGCCAGCAGTGAAGGACTCCTGAACACTGAAGCTTTCTTT. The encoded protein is CASSEGLLNTEAFF.

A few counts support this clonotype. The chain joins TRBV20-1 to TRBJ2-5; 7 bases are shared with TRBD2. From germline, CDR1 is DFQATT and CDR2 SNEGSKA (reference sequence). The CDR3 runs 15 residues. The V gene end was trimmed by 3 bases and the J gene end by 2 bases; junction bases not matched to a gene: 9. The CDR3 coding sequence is TGCAGTGCTAGTGGGCCTAGCGGACTGCAAGAGACCCAGTACTTC. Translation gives CSASGPSGLQETQYF.

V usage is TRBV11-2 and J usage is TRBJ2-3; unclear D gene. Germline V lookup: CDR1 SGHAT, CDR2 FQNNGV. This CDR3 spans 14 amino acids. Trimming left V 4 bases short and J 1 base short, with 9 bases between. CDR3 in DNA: TGTGCCAGCAGCTCCTCAACAGGCACAGATACGCAGTATTTT. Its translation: CASSSSTGTDTQYF.

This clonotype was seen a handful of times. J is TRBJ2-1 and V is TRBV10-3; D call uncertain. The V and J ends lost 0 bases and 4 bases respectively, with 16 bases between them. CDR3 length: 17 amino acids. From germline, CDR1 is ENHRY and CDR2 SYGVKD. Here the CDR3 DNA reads TGTGCCATCAGTGAGTCGGGCCACGATTATCAATACAATGAGCAGTTCTTC. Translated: CAISESGHDYQYNEQFF.

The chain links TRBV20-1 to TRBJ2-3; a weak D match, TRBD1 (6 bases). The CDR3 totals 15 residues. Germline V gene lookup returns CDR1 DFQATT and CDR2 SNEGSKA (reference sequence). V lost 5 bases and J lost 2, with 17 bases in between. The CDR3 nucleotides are TGCAGTGCTGCCCCAGGGGCGCTCCCCACAGATACGCAGTATTTT. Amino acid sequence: CSAAPGALPTDTQYF.

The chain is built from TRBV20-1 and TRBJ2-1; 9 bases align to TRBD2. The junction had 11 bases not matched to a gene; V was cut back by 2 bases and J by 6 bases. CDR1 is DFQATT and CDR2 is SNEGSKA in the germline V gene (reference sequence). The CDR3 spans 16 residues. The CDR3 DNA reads TGCAGTGCTAGAATGTGGGGGCTAGCGGGGTCCAATGAGCAGTTCTTC. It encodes CSARMWGLAGSNEQFF.

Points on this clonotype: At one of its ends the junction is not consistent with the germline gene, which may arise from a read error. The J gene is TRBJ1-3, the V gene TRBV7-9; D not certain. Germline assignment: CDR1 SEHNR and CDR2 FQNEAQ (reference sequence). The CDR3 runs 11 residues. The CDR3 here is CASQPGGRPDF. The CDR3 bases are TGTGCCAGCCAACCCGGAGGACGGCCCGATTTT.

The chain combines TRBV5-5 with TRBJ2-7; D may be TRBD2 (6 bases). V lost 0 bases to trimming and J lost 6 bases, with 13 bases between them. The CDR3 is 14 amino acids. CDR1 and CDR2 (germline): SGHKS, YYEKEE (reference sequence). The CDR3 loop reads CASSLAYGGSEQYF. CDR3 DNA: TGTGCCAGCAGCTTGGCCTACGGAGGGTCCGAGCAGTACTTC.

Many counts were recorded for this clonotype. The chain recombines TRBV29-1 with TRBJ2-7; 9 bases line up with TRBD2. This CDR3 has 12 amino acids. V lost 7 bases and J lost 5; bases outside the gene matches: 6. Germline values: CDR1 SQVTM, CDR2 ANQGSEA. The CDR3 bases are TGCAGCGCGGCTAGCGGGGTCCACGAGCAGTACTTC. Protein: CSAASGVHEQYF.

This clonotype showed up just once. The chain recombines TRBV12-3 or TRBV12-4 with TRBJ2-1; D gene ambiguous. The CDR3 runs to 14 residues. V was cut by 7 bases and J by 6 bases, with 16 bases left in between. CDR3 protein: CASTVDQARNEQFF. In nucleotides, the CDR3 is TGTGCCAGCACCGTCGATCAGGCCCGCAATGAGCAGTTCTTC.

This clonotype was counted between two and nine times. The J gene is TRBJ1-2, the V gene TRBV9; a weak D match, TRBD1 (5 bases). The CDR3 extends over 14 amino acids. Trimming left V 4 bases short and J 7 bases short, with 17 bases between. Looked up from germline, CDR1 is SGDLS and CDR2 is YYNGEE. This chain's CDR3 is CASSIRKGTGGYTF. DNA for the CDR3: TGTGCCAGCAGCATAAGAAAGGGGACTGGTGGCTACACCTTC.

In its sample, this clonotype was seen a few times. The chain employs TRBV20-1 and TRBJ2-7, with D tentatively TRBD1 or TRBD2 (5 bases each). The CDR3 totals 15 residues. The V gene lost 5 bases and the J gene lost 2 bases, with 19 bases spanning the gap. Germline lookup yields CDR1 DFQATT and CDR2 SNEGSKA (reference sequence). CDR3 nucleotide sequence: TGCAGTGCTGACCCCGGGACGGACCATACCTACGAGCAGTACTTC. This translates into CSADPGTDHTYEQYF.

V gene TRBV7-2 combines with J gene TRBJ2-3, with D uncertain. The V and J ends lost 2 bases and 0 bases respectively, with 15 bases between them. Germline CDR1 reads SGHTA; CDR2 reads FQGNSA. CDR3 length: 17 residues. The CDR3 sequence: CASSLWASPSSTDTQYF. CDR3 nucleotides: TGTGCCAGCAGCTTATGGGCATCTCCGTCTAGCACAGATACGCAGTATTTT.

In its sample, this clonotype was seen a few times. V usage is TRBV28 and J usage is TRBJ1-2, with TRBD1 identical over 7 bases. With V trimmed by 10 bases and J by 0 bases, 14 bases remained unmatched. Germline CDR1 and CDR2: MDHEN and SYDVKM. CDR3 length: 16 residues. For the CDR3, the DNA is TGTGCCACCACCTCCTTAGGGACAGCCTCTAACTATGGCTACACCTTC. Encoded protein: CATTSLGTASNYGYTF.

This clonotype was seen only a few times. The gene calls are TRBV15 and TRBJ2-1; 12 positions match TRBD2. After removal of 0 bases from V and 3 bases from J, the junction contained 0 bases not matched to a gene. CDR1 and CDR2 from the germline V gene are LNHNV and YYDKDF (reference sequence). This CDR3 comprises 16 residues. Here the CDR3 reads CATSRELAGGYNEQFF. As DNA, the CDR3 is TGTGCCACCAGCAGAGAACTAGCGGGAGGCTACAATGAGCAGTTCTTC.

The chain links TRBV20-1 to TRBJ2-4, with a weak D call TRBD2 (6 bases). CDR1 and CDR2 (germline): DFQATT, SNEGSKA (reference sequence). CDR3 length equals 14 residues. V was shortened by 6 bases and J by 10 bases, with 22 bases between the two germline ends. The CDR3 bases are TGCAGTGCCACTTTTACGTCCCGTGGAGGGATTCAGTACTTC. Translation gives CSATFTSRGGIQYF.

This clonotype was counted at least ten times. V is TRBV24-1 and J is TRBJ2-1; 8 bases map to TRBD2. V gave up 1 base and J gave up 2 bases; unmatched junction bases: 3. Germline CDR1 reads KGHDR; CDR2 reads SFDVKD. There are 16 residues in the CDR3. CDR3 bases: TGTGCCACCAGTGATTTAGCGGGAGTTGCCTACAATGAGCAGTTCTTC. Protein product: CATSDLAGVAYNEQFF.

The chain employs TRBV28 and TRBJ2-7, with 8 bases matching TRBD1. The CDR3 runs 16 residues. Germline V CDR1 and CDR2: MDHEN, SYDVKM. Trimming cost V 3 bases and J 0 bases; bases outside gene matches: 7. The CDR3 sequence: CASSFSPGQGSYEQYF. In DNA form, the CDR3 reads TGTGCCAGCAGTTTCAGTCCTGGACAGGGCTCCTACGAGCAGTACTTC.

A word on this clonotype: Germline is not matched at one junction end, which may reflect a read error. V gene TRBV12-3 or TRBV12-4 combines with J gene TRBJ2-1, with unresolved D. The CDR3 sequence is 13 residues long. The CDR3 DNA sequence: TGTGCCAGGAGTTTTGCCACCTACAATGAGCAGTTCTTC. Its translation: CARSFATYNEQFF.

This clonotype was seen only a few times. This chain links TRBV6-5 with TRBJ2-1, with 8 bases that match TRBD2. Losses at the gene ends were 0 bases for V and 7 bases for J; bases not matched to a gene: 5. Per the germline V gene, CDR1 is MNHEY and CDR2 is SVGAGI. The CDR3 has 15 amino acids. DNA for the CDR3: TGTGCCAGCAGTTACTCCGGGACTAGAGGTAATGAGCAGTTCTTC. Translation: CASSYSGTRGNEQFF.

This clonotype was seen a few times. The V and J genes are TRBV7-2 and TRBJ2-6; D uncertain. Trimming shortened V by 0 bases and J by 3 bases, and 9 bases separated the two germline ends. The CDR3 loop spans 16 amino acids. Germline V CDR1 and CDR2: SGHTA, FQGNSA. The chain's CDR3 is CASSLALWSGANVLTF. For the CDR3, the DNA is TGTGCCAGCAGCTTAGCGTTGTGGAGTGGGGCCAACGTCCTGACTTTC.

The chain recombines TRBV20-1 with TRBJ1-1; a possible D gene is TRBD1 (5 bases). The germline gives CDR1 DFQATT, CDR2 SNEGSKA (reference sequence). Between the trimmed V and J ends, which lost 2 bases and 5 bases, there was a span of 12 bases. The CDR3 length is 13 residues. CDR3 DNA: TGCAGTGCTAGAATGGGGCGGGGGACTGAAGCTTTCTTT. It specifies CSARMGRGTEAFF.

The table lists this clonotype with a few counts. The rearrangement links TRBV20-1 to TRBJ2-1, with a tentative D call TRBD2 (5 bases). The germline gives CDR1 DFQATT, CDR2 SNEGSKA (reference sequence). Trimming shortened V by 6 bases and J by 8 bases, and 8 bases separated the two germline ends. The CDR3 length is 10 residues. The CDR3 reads CSAASHEQFF. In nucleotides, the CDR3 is TGCAGTGCCGCTAGCCATGAGCAGTTCTTC.

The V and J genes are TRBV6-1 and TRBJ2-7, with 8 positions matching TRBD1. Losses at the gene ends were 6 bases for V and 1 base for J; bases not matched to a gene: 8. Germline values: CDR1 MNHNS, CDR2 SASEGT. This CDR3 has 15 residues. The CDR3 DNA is TGTGCCAGCAGAGAGCCGGGACAGGCATCCTACGAGCAGTACTTC. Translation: CASREPGQASYEQYF.

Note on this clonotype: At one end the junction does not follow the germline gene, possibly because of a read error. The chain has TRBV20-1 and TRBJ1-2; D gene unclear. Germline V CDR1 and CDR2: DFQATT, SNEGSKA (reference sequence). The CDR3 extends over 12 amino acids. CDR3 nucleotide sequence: TGCAGTGCCAGAGTTTCTAACTATGGCTACACCTTC. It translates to CSARVSNYGYTF.

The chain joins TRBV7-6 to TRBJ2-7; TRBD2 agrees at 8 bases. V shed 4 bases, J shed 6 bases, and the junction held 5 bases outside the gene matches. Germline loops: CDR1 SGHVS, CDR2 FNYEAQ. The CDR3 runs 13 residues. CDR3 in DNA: TGTGCCAGCAGCTCCACAGGGACTAGCGAGCAGTACTTC. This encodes CASSSTGTSEQYF.